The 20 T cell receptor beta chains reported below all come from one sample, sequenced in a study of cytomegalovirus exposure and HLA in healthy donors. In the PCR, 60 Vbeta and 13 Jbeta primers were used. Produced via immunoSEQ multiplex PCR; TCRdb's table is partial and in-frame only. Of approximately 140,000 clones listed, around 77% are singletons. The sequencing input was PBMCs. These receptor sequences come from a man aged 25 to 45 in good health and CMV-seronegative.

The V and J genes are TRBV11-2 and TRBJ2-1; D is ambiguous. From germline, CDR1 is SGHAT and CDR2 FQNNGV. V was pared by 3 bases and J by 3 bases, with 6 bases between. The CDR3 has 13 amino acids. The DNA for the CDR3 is TGTGCCAGCAGCTTGGCAGGCTACAATGAGCAGTTCTTC. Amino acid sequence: CASSLAGYNEQFF.

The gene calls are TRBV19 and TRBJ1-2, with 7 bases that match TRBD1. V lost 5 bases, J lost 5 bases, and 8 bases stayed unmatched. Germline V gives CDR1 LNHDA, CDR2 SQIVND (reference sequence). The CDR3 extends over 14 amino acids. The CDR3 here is CASSGSQGGYGYTF. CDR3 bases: TGTGCCAGTAGTGGCTCGCAGGGGGGTTATGGCTACACCTTC. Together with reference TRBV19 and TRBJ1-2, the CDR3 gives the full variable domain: DGGITQSPKYLFRKEGQNVTLSCEQNLNHDAMYWYRQDPGQGLRLIYYSQIVNDFQKGDIAEGYSVSREKKESFPLTVTSAQKNPTAFYLCASSGSQGGYGYTFGSGTRLTVV.

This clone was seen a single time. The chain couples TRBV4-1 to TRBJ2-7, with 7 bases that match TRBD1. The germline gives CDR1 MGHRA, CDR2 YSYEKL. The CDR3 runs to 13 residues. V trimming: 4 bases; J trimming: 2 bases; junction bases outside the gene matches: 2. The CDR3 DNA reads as TGCGCCAGCAGCCCAGGGGGTACCTACGAGCAGTACTTC. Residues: CASSPGGTYEQYF.

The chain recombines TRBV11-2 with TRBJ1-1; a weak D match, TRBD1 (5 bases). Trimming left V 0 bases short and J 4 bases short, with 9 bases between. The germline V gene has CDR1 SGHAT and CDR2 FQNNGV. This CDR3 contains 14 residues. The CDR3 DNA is TGTGCCAGCAGCTTAGACAGGGTTGGCACTGAAGCTTTCTTT. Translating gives CASSLDRVGTEAFF.

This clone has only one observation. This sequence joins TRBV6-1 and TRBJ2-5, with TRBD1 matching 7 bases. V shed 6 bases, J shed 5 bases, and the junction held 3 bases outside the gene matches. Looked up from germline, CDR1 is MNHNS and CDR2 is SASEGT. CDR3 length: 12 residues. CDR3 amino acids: CASRPTGETQYF. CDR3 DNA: TGTGCCAGCAGGCCGACAGGGGAGACCCAGTACTTC.

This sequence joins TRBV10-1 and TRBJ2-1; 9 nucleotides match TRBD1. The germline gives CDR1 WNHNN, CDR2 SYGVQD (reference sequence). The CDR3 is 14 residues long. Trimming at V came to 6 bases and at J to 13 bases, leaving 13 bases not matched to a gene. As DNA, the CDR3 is TGCGCCAGCAGGGACGGTGGAGGACAGGGGAGACAGTTCTTC. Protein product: CASRDGGGQGRQFF.

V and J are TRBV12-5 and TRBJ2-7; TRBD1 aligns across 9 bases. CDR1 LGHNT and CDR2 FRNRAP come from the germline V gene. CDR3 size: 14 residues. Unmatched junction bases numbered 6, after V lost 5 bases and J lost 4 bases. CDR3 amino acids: CASGTGTGTYEQYF. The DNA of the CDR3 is TGTGCTAGTGGTACCGGGACAGGGACTTACGAGCAGTACTTC.

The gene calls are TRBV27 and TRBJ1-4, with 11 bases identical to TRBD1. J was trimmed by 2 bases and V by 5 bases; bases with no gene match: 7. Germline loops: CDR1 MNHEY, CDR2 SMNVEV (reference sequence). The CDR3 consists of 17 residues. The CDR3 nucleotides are TGTGCCAGCAGTAGACGCGGACAGGGGGCGACTAATGAAAAACTGTTTTTT. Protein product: CASSRRGQGATNEKLFF.

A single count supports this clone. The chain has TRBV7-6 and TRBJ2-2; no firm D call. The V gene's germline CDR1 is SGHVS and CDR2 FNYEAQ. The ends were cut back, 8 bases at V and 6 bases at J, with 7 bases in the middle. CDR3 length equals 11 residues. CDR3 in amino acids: CASSESGELFF. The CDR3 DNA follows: TGTGCCAGCTCTGAGTCCGGGGAGCTGTTTTTT.

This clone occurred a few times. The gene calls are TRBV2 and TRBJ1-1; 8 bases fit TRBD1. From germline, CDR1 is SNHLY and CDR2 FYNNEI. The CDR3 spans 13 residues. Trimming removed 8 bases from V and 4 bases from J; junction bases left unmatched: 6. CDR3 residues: CASGIDRGTEAFF. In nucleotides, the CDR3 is TGTGCCAGCGGTATCGACAGGGGCACTGAAGCTTTCTTT.

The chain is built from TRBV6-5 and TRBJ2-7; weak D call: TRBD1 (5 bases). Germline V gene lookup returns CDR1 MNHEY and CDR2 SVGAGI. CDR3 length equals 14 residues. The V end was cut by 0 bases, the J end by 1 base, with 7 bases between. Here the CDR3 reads CASSYSRQSYEQYF. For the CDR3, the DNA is TGTGCCAGCAGTTACTCGAGACAGTCCTACGAGCAGTACTTC.

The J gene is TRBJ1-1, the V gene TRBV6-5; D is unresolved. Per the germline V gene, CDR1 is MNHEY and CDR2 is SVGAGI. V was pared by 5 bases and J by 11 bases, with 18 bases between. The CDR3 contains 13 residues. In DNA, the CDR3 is TGTGCCAGCAGTCCCCAGGCCCGCAGGCCGGCTTTCTTT. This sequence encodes CASSPQARRPAFF.

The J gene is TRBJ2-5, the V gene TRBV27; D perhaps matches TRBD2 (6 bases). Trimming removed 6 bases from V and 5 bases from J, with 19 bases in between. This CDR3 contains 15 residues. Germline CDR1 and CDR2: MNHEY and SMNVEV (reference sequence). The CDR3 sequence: CASSLGTSGAETQYF. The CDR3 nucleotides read TGTGCCAGCAGCCTAGGGACTTCTGGGGCGGAGACCCAGTACTTC.

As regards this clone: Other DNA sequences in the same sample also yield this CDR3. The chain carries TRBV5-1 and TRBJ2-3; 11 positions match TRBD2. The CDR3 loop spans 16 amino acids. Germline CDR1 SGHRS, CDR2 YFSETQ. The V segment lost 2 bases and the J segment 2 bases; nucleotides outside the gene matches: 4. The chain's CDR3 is CASSLGTSGLTDTQYF. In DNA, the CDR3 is TGCGCCAGCAGCTTAGGGACTAGCGGACTCACAGATACGCAGTATTTT.

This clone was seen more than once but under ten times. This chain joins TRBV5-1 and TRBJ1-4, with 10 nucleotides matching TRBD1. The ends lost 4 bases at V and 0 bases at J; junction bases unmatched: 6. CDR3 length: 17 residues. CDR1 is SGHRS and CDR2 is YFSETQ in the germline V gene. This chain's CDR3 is CASSPRDRGATNEKLFF. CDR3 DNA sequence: TGCGCCAGCAGCCCCCGGGACAGGGGTGCAACTAATGAAAAACTGTTTTTT.

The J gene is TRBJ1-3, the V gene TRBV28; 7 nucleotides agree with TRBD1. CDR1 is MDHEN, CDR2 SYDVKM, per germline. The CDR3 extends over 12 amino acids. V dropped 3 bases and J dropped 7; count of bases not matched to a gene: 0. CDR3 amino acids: CASSFRGNTIYF. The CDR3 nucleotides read TGTGCCAGCAGTTTCAGGGGGAACACCATATATTTT. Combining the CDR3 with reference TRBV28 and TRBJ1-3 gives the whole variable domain DVKVTQSSRYLVKRTGEKVFLECVQDMDHENMFWYRQDPGLGLRLIYFSYDVKMKEKGDIPEGYSVSREKKERFSLILESASTNQTSMYLCASSFRGNTIYFGEGSWLTVV.

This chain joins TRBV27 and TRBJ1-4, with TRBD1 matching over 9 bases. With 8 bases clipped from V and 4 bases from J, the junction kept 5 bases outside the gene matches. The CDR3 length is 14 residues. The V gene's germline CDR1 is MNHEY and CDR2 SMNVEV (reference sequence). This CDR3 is CASGYRGLNEKLFF. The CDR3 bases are TGTGCCAGCGGATACAGGGGGCTTAATGAAAAACTGTTTTTT.

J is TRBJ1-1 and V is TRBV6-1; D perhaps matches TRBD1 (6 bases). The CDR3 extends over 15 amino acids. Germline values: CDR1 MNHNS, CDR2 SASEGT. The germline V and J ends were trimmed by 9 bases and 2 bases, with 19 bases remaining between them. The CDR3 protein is CASAGFGTLNTEAFF. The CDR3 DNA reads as TGTGCCAGTGCGGGTTTTGGGACACTCAACACTGAAGCTTTCTTT.

In DNA, the CDR3 is TGTGCCACCAGCAGAGTTGGGACTAGCGGGGGGCAGAGCACAGATACGCAGTATTTT. It yields the protein CATSRVGTSGGQSTDTQYF. The V gene is TRBV15, the J gene TRBJ2-3; 15 bases fit TRBD2. The germline V gene has CDR1 LNHNV and CDR2 YYDKDF (reference sequence). This CDR3 contains 19 residues. With V trimmed by 1 base and J by 0 bases, 5 bases remained unmatched.

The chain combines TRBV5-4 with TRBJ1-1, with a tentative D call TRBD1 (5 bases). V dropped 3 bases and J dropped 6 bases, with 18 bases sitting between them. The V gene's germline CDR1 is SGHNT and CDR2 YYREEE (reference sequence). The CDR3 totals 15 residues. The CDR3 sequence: CASSSSQGYVPEAFF. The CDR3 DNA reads TGTGCCAGCAGCTCAAGCCAGGGATATGTTCCTGAAGCTTTCTTT.